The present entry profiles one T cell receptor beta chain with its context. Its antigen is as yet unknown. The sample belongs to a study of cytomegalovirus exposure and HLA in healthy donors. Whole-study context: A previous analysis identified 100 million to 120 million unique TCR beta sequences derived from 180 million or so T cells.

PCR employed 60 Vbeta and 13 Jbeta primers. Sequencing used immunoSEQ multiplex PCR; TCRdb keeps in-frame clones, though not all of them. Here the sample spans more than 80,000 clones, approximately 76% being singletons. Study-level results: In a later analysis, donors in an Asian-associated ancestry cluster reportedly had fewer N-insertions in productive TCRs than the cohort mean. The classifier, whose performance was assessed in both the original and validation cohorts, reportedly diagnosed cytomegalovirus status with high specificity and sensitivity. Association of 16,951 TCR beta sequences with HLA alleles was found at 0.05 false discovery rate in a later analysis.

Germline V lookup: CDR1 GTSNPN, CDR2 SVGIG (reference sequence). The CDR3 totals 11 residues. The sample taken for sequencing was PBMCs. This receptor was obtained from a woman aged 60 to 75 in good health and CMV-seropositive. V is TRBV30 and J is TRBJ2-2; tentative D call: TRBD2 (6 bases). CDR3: CAVGGSGELFF. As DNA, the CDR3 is TGTGCTGTCGGGGGATCCGGGGAGCTGTTTTTT.